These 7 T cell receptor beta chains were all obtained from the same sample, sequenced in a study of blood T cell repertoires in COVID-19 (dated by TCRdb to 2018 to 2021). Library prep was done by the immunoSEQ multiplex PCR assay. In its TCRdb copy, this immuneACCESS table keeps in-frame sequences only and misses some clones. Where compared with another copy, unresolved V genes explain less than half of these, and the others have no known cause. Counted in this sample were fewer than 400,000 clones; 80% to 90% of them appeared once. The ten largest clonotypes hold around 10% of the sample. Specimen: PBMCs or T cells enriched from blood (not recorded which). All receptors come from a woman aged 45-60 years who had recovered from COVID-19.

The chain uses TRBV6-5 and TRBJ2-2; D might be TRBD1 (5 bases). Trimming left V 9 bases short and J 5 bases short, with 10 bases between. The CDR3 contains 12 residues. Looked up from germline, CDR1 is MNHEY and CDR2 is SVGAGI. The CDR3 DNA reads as TGTGCCAGGGAAAGGGGAACCGGGGAGCTGTTTTTT. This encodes CARERGTGELFF.

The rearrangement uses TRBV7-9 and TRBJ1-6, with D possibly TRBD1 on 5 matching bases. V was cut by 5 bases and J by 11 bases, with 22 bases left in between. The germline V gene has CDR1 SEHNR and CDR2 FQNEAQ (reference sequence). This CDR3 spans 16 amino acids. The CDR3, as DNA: TGTGCCAGCAGCCCCAAAGGCAGGGAGGGCTTTCCACCCCTCCACTTT. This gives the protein CASSPKGREGFPPLHF.

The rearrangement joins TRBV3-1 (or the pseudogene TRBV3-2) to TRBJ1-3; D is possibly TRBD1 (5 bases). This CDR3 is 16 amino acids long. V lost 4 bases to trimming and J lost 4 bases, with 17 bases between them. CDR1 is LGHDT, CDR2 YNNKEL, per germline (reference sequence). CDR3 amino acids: CASSLPSGTGGNTIYF. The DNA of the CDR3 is TGTGCCAGCAGCCTCCCTTCGGGCACAGGAGGAAACACCATATATTTT.

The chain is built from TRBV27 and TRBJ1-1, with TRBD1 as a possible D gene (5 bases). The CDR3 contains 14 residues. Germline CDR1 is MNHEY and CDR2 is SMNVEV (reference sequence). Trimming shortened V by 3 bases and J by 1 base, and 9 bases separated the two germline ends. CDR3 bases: TGTGCCAGCAGTTTTTGGCAGGGGAACACTGAAGCTTTCTTT. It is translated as CASSFWQGNTEAFF.

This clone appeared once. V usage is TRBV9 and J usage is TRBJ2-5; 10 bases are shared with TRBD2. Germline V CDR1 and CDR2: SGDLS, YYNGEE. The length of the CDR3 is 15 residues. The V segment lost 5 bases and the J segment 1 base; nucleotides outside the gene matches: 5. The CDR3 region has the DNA TGTGCCAGCAGTTGGACTAGCGGATTCCAAGAGACCCAGTACTTC. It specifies CASSWTSGFQETQYF. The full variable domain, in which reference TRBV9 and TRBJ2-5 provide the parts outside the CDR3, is DSGVTQTPKHLITATGQRVTLRCSPRSGDLSVYWYQQSLDQGLQFLIQYYNGEERAKGNILERFSAQQFPDLHSELNLSSLELGDSALYFCASSWTSGFQETQYFGPGTRLLVL.

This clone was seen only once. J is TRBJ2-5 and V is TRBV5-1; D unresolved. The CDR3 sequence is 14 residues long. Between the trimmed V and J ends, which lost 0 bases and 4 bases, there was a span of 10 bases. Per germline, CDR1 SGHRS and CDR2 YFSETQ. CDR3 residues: CASSLVYGLETQYF. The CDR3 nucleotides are TGCGCCAGCAGCTTGGTCTATGGGCTAGAGACCCAGTACTTC.

The chain's CDR3 is CAWGGERVATDTQYF. The CDR3 bases are TGTGCCTGGGGGGGCGAGAGGGTGGCAACAGATACGCAGTATTTT. This chain connects TRBV30 to TRBJ2-3; D perhaps matches TRBD1 (6 bases). V dropped 5 bases and J dropped 3 bases, with 18 bases sitting between them. In germline, CDR1 is GTSNPN, CDR2 SVGIG (reference sequence). The CDR3 extends over 15 amino acids.